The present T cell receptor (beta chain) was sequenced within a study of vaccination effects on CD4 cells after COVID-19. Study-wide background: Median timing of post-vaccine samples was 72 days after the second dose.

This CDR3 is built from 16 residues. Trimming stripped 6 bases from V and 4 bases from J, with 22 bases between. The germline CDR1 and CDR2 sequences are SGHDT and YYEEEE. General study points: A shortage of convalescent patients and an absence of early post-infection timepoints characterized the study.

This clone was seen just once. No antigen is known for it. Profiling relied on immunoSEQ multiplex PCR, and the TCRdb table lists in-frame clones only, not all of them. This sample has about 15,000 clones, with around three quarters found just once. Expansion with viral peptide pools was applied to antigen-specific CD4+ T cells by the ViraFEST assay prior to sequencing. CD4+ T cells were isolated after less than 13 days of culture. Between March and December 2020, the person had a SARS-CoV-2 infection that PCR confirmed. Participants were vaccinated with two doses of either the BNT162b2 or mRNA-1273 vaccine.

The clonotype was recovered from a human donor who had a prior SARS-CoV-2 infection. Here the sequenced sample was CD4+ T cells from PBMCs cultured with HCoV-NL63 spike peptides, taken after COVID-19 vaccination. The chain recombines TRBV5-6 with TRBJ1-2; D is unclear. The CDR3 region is CASTYGQAWARYGYTF. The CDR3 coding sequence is TGTGCCAGCACCTACGGGCAGGCCTGGGCACGCTATGGCTACACCTTC.